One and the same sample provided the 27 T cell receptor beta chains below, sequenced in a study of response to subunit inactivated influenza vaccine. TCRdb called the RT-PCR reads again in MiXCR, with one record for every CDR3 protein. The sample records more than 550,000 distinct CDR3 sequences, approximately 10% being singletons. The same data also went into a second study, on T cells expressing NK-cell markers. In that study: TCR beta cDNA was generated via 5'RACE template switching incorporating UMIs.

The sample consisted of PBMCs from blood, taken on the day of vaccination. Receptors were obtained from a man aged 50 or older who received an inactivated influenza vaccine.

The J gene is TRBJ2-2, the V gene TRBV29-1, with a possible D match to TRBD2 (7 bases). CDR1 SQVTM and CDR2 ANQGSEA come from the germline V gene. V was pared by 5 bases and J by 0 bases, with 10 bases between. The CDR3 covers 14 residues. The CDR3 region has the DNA TGCAGCGTTAGGGGGGGGGCGAACACCGGGGAGCTGTTTTTT. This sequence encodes CSVRGGANTGELFF.

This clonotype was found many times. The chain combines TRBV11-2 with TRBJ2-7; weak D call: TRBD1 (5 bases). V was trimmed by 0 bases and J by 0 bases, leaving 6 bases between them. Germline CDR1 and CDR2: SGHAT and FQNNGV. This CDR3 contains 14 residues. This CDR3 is CASSLETASYEQYF. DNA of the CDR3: TGTGCCAGCAGCTTAGAGACAGCCTCCTACGAGCAGTACTTC.

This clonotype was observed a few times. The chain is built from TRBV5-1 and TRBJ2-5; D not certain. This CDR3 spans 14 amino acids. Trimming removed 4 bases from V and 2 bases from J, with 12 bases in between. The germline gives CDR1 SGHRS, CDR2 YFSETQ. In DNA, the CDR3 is TGCGCCAGCAGCAACGGACGGGTGCAAGAGACCCAGTACTTC. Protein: CASSNGRVQETQYF.

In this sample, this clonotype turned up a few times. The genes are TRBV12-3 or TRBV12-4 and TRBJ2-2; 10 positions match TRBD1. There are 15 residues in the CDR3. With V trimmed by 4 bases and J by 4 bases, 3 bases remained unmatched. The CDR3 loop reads CASSSTGGVTGELFF. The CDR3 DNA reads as TGTGCCAGCAGTTCGACAGGGGGCGTCACCGGGGAGCTGTTTTTT.

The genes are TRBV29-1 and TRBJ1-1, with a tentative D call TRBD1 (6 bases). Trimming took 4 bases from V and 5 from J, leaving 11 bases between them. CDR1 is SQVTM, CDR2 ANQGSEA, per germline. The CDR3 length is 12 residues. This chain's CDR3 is CSVGQGRTEAFF. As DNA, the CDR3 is TGCAGCGTTGGGCAGGGGAGGACTGAAGCTTTCTTT.

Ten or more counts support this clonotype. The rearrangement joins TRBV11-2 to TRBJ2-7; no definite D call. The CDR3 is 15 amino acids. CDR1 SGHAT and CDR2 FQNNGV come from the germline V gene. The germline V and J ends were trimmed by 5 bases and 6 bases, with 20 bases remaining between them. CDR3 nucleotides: TGTGCCAGCAGCCCGCCGGGCCTTCTCCTAGGCGAGCAGTACTTC. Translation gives CASSPPGLLLGEQYF.

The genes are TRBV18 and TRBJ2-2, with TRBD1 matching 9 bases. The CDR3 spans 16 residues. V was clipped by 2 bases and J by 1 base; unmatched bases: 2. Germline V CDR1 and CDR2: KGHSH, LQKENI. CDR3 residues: CASSPVGQGNTGELFF. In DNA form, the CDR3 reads TGTGCCAGCTCACCAGTGGGACAGGGGAACACCGGGGAGCTGTTTTTT.

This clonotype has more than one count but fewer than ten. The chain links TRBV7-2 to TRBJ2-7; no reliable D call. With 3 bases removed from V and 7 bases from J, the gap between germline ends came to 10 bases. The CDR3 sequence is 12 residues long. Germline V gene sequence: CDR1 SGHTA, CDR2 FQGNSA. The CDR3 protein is CASSFAVGEQYF. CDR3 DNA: TGTGCCAGCAGCTTCGCGGTGGGAGAGCAGTACTTC.

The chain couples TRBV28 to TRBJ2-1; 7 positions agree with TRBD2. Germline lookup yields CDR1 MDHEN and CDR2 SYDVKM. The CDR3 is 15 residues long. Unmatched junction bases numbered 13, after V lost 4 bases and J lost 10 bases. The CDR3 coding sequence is TGTGCCAGCAGTTCGGGCGGGAGCGGTTACCAGGAGCAGTTCTTC. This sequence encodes CASSSGGSGYQEQFF.

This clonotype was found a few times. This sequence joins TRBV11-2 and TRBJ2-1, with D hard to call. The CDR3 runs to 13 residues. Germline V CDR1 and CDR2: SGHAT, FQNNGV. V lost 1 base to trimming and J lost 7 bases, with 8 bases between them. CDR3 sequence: CASSLVSPNEQFF. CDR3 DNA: TGTGCCAGCAGCTTAGTTTCCCCAAATGAGCAGTTCTTC. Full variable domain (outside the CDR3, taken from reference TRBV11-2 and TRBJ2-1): EAGVAQSPRYKIIEKRQSVAFWCNPISGHATLYWYQQILGQGPKLLIQFQNNGVVDDSQLPKDRFSAERLKGVDSTLKIQPAKLEDSAVYLCASSLVSPNEQFFGPGTRLTVL.

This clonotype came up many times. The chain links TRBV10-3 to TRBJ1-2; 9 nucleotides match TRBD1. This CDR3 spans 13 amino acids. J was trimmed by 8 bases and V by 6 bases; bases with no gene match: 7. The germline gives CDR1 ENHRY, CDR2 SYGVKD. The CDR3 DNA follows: TGTGCCATCAGCCGGACAGGGGATGCAGGCTACACCTTC. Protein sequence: CAISRTGDAGYTF.

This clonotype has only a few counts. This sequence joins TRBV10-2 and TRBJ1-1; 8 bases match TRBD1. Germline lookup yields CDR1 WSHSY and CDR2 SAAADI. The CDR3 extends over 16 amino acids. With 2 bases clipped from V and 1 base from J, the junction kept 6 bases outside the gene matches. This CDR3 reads CASSEPWTGKNTEAFF. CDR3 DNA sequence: TGCGCCAGCAGTGAGCCTTGGACAGGGAAGAACACTGAAGCTTTCTTT.

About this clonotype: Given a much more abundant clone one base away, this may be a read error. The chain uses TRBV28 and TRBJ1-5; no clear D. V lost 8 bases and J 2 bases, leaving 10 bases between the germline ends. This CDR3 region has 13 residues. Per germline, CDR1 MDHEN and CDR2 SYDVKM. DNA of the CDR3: TGTGCCAGCGCAGGAGATCGCAATCAGCCCCAGCATTTT. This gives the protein CASAGDRNQPQHF.

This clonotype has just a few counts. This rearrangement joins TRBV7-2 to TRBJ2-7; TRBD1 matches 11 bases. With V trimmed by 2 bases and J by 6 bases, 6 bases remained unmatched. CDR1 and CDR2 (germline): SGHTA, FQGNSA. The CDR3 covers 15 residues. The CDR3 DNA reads TGTGCCAGCAGCTTATCCGGACAGGGGGCATTCGAGCAGTACTTC. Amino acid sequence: CASSLSGQGAFEQYF.

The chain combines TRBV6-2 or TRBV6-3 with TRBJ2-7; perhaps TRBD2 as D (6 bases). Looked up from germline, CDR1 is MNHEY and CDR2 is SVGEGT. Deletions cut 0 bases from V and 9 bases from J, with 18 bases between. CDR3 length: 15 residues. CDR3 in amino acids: CASSYSKTGDLRQYF. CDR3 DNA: TGTGCCAGCAGTTACTCGAAAACGGGGGATTTAAGGCAGTACTTC.

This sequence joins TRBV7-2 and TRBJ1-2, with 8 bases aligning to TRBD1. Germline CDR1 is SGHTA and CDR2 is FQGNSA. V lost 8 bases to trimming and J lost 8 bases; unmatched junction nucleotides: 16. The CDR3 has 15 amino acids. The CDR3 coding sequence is TGTGCCAGCGTACGGGCCGGAAGGACAGGGAAAGGCTACACCTTC. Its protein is CASVRAGRTGKGYTF.

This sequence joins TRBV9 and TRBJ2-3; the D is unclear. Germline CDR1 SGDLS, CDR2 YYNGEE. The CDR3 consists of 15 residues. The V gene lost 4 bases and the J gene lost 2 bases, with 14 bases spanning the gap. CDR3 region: CASSNLAVNTDTQYF. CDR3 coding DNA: TGTGCCAGCAGCAACCTGGCGGTCAACACAGATACGCAGTATTTT.

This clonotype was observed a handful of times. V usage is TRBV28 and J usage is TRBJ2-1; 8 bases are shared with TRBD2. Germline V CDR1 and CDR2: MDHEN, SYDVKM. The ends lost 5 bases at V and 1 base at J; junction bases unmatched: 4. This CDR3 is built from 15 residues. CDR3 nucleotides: TGTGCCAGCAGTACGGGGGGGCTTTCCTACAATGAGCAGTTCTTC. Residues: CASSTGGLSYNEQFF.

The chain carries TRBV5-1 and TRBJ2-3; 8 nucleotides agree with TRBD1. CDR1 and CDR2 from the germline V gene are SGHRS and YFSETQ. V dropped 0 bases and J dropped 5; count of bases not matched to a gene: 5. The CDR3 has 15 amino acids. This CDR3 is CASSLGRGLGDTQYF. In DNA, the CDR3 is TGCGCCAGCAGCTTGGGCAGGGGGCTTGGAGATACGCAGTATTTT.

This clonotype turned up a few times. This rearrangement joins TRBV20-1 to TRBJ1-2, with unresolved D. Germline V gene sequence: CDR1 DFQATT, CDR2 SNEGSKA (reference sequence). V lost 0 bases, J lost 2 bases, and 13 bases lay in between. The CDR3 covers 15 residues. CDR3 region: CSARDLRLENYGYTF. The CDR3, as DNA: TGCAGTGCTAGAGATCTACGTTTGGAGAACTATGGCTACACCTTC.

CDR3 bases: TGTGCCAGCTCACCATCGCAAGGGTATAGCAATCAGCCCCAGCATTTT. It yields the protein CASSPSQGYSNQPQHF. The rearrangement uses TRBV18 and TRBJ1-5; D remains unclear. Germline V gene sequence: CDR1 KGHSH, CDR2 LQKENI. The ends were cut back, 2 bases at V and 0 bases at J, with 11 bases in the middle. This CDR3 has 16 amino acids.

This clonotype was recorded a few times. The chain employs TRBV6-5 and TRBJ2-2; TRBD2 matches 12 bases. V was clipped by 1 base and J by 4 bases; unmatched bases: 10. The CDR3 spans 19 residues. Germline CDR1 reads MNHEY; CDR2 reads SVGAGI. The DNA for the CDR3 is TGTGCCAGCAGTTACTTCGAGCTAGCGGGAGGGCCTCTCACCGGGGAGCTGTTTTTT. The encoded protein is CASSYFELAGGPLTGELFF.

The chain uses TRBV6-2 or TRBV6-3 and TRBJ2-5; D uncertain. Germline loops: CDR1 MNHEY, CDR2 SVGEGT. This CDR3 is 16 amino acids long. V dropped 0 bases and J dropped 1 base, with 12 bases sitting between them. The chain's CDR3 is CASSYSFRRGQETQYF. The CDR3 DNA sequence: TGTGCCAGCAGTTACTCCTTCCGAAGAGGCCAAGAGACCCAGTACTTC.

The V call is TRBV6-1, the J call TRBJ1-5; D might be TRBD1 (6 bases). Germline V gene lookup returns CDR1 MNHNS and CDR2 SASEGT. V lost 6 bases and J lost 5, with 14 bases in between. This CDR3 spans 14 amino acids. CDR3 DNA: TGTGCCAGCAGAGGGGGAAGGGTGGATCAGCCCCAGCATTTT. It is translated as CASRGGRVDQPQHF.

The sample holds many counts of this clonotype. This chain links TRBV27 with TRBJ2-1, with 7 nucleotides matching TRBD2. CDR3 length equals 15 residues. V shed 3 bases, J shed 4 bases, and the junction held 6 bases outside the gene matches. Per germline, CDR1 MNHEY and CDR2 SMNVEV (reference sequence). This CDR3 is CASSFSSGAYNEQFF. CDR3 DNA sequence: TGTGCCAGCAGTTTTTCAAGCGGGGCTTACAATGAGCAGTTCTTC.

CDR3 region: CATDRVREQFF. DNA of the CDR3: TGTGCCACGGACAGGGTGCGTGAGCAGTTCTTC. V is TRBV28 and J is TRBJ2-1, with TRBD1 identical over 8 bases. V was pared by 10 bases and J by 9 bases, with 5 bases of the junction left unmatched. The germline gives CDR1 MDHEN, CDR2 SYDVKM. This CDR3 region has 11 residues.

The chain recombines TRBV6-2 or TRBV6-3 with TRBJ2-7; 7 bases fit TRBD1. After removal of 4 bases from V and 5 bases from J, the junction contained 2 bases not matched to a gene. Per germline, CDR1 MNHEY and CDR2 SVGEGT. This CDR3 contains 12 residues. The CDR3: CASSWDSDEQYF. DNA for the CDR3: TGTGCCAGCAGTTGGGACAGCGACGAGCAGTACTTC.